These T cell receptor beta chains were read from a single sample in a study of early T cells in non-severe SARS-CoV-2 infection. TCRdb itself ran the 5' RACE reads through MiXCR, one entry per CDR3 protein. Here the sample spans under 70,000 distinct CDR3 sequences, 4.9% being singletons. The sample comprised whole blood. The receptors here all came from an adult who was a healthcare worker with PCR-confirmed SARS-CoV-2 infection or an uninfected control (not recorded which). The CDR3 runs from the conserved cysteine through the conserved F or W. A D gene is named only where the DNA matches it firmly. Clone size appears in some rows only: once, few, many, or a class for an expanded clone.

CDR3	DNA	D	size	V	J
CASSADRQGSYEQYF	TGTGCCAGCAGTGCCGACCGGCAGGGGTCGTACGAGCAGTACTTC	.	many	TRBV6-5	TRBJ2-7
CASSLGQNTEAFF	TGTGCCAGCAGCCTCGGACAGAACACTGAAGCTTTCTTT	.	many	TRBV7-9	TRBJ1-1
CASSGTFGNTIYF	TGTGCCAGCAGCGGTACCTTTGGAAACACCATATATTTT	.	many	TRBV2	TRBJ1-3
CATTSGGLRSYEQYF	TGTGCCACCACTTCGGGGGGGCTGAGGTCCTACGAGCAGTACTTC	TRBD2	few	TRBV6-6	TRBJ2-7
CASEGVDTQYF	TGTGCCAGCGAGGGGGTAGATACGCAGTATTTT	.	.	TRBV5-4	TRBJ2-3
CASSPSVAGELFF	TGTGCCAGCAGCCCCTCCGTGGCCGGGGAGCTGTTTTTT	.	many	TRBV7-2	TRBJ2-2
CASSQEGRVNNSPLHF	TGTGCCAGCAGCCAAGAGGGAAGGGTGAATAATTCACCCCTCCACTTT	.	many	TRBV4-2	TRBJ1-6
CSVNSGFNEQFF	TGCAGCGTTAATTCCGGTTTCAATGAGCAGTTCTTC	.	many	TRBV29-1	TRBJ2-1
CASSEMRDTEAFF	TGTGCCAGCTCAGAAATGCGGGACACTGAAGCTTTCTTT	.	few	TRBV18	TRBJ1-1
CASSLGGYSYNEQFF	TGTGCCAGCAGCTTAGGTGGCTACTCCTACAATGAGCAGTTCTTC	.	many	TRBV7-6	TRBJ2-1
CASSFSQGTYNEQFF	TGTGCCAGCAGTTTTTCGCAGGGCACCTACAATGAGCAGTTCTTC	.	many	TRBV12-3/TRBV12-4	TRBJ2-1
CASSRSNTGELFF	TGCGCCAGCAGCAGGTCGAACACCGGGGAGCTGTTTTTT	.	.	TRBV5-1	TRBJ2-2
CASSRHNNEQFF	TGTGCCAGCAGCCGGCATAACAATGAGCAGTTCTTC	.	few	TRBV14	TRBJ2-1
CSARTGRNTEAFF	TGCAGTGCTAGAACCGGGAGGAACACTGAAGCTTTCTTT	.	.	TRBV20-1	TRBJ1-1
CSATPRQGTSYEQYF	TGCAGTGCCACCCCCCGACAGGGAACCTCCTACGAGCAGTACTTC	TRBD1	many	TRBV20-1	TRBJ2-7
CASTIRPGNTGELFF	TGTGCCAGTACTATAAGACCTGGCAACACCGGGGAGCTGTTTTTT	.	many	TRBV19	TRBJ2-2
CASRSGRRSTEAFF	TGTGCCAGCAGATCCGGGAGGAGGTCCACTGAAGCTTTCTTT	.	few	TRBV12-3/TRBV12-4	TRBJ1-1